These 17 T cell receptor beta chains were all obtained from the same sample, sequenced in a study of shared clonotypes between healthy human individuals. Assay: immunoSEQ multiplex PCR; the TCRdb copy retains only in-frame clones and omits some. The table records about 1 million clones, 75% to 85% of them present only once. Material: memory CD4+ T cells from PBMCs. As to subset: CD45RA-negative fraction. These receptors all stem from a man between 18 and 35 years old in good health. Some clones in this sample may be carry-over from other donors' samples.

The chain joins TRBV18 to TRBJ2-5, with D perhaps matching TRBD1 (6 bases). The CDR3 totals 14 residues. In germline, CDR1 is KGHSH, CDR2 LQKENI. The germline V and J ends were trimmed by 0 bases and 5 bases, with 10 bases remaining between them. DNA of the CDR3: TGTGCCAGCTCACCACCATCAGGGGACGAGACCCAGTACTTC. Encoded protein: CASSPPSGDETQYF. Full variable domain (remainder filled in from reference TRBV18 and TRBJ2-5): NAGVMQNPRHLVRRRGQEARLRCSPMKGHSHVYWYRQLPEEGLKFMVYLQKENIIDESGMPKERFSAEFPKEGPSILRIQQVVRGDSAAYFCASSPPSGDETQYFGPGTRLLVL.

This clone was detected a few times. The J gene is TRBJ2-1, the V gene TRBV2; 11 bases are a match to TRBD1. Germline assignment: CDR1 SNHLY and CDR2 FYNNEI. This CDR3 has 13 residues. J gave up 6 bases and V 7 bases, and 2 bases lay outside the gene matches. The CDR3 reads CASKGQGVNEQFF. CDR3 in DNA: TGTGCCAGCAAGGGACAGGGGGTCAATGAGCAGTTCTTC.

V is TRBV20-1 and J is TRBJ1-2, with D uncertain. This CDR3 is built from 10 residues. V lost 6 bases and J 8 bases, leaving 10 bases between the germline ends. Germline-derived CDR1 and CDR2 are DFQATT and SNEGSKA (reference sequence). The CDR3 loop reads CSAPSYGYTF. Written as DNA, the CDR3 is TGCAGTGCCCCTTCTTACGGCTACACCTTC.

The rearrangement joins TRBV2 to TRBJ2-5, with no clear D. The CDR3 totals 15 residues. The germline gives CDR1 SNHLY, CDR2 FYNNEI. V lost 7 bases and J lost 5, with 20 bases in between. The CDR3 DNA is TGTGCCAGCACCTACAGACTCGAAACCGGCGAGACCCAGTACTTC. Residues: CASTYRLETGETQYF.

This chain connects TRBV7-2 to TRBJ2-7; TRBD2 aligns across 10 bases. The junction had 11 bases not matched to a gene; V was cut back by 5 bases and J by 4 bases. CDR1 is SGHTA and CDR2 is FQGNSA in the germline V gene. The CDR3 sequence is 16 residues long. The CDR3 sequence is CASSPGWASGSYEQYF. The DNA for the CDR3 is TGTGCCAGCAGCCCCGGTTGGGCTAGCGGGAGTTACGAGCAGTACTTC.

This chain links TRBV14 with TRBJ2-7; unclear D gene. There are 12 residues in the CDR3. Per germline, CDR1 SGHDN and CDR2 FVKESK. Trimming cost V 6 bases and J 6 bases, with 12 bases left between them. CDR3 in DNA: TGTGCCAGCAGTCACACCCGTTCCGAGCAGTACTTC. Amino acid sequence: CASSHTRSEQYF. Together with reference TRBV14 and TRBJ2-7, the CDR3 gives the full variable domain: EAGVTQFPSHSVIEKGQTVTLRCDPISGHDNLYWYRRVMGKEIKFLLHFVKESKQDESGMPNNRFLAERTGGTYSTLKVQPAELEDSGVYFCASSHTRSEQYFGPGTRLTVT.

The V gene is TRBV7-2, the J gene TRBJ1-4, with 7 bases lining up with TRBD1. This CDR3 region has 16 residues. The trim removed 1 base at V and 5 bases at J, leaving 7 bases unmatched. Germline CDR1 and CDR2: SGHTA and FQGNSA. The CDR3 is CASSLVGGTVNEKLFF. The DNA for the CDR3 is TGTGCCAGCAGCTTAGTGGGCGGGACAGTAAATGAAAAACTGTTTTTT.

As to this clone: This sample includes further DNA sequences coding for the same CDR3. This sequence joins TRBV7-2 and TRBJ1-5; D gene unclear. The CDR3 length is 11 residues. The ends were cut back, 10 bases at V and 2 bases at J, with 6 bases in the middle. Looked up from germline, CDR1 is SGHTA and CDR2 is FQGNSA. The CDR3, as DNA: TGTGCCACAGGAGGCAATCAGCCCCAGCATTTT. Protein sequence: CATGGNQPQHF.

This clone has more than one count but fewer than ten. The CDR3 DNA sequence: TGTGCCAGCAGGGGATGGGGGGCTGGAACTGAAGCTTTCTTT. Protein sequence: CASRGWGAGTEAFF. This chain connects TRBV2 to TRBJ1-1; weak D call: TRBD1 (6 bases). V lost 6 bases and J lost 5, with 16 bases in between. Germline loops: CDR1 SNHLY, CDR2 FYNNEI. The CDR3 is 14 residues long.

The V gene is TRBV19, the J gene TRBJ1-2, with D possibly matching TRBD1 (5 bases). From germline, CDR1 is LNHDA and CDR2 SQIVND (reference sequence). The CDR3 extends over 16 amino acids. Between the trimmed V and J ends, which lost 1 base and 4 bases, there was a span of 16 bases. The CDR3 bases are TGTGCCAGTAGTATAGGGGGCGGACCATCCATCTATGGCTACACCTTC. This codes for CASSIGGGPSIYGYTF. Together with reference TRBV19 and TRBJ1-2, the CDR3 gives the full variable domain: DGGITQSPKYLFRKEGQNVTLSCEQNLNHDAMYWYRQDPGQGLRLIYYSQIVNDFQKGDIAEGYSVSREKKESFPLTVTSAQKNPTAFYLCASSIGGGPSIYGYTFGSGTRLTVV.

This chain uses TRBV5-1 with TRBJ2-1; no clear D gene. Trimming left V 0 bases short and J 2 bases short, with 12 bases between. In germline, CDR1 is SGHRS, CDR2 YFSETQ. This CDR3 region has 16 residues. CDR3 sequence (DNA): TGCGCCAGCAGCTTGGCGTCCCAGGCGACCTACAATGAGCAGTTCTTC. The encoded protein is CASSLASQATYNEQFF.

DNA for the CDR3: TGTGCCAGCAGCACAAAACCGAGGGGAGACACTGAAGCTTTCTTT. Its protein is CASSTKPRGDTEAFF. The genes are TRBV11-2 and TRBJ1-1; the D gene is possibly TRBD1 (5 bases). Trimming removed 5 bases at V and 3 bases at J, with 16 bases between. The CDR3 consists of 15 residues. Germline V gene lookup returns CDR1 SGHAT and CDR2 FQNNGV.

V is TRBV11-3 and J is TRBJ2-7; 12 bases map to TRBD2. V lost 5 bases and J lost 5; bases outside the gene matches: 7. The CDR3 has 15 residues. CDR1 SGHNT and CDR2 YENEEA come from the germline V gene. CDR3 loop: CASSAGGLAGNEQYF. CDR3 nucleotides: TGTGCCAGCAGCGCAGGGGGACTAGCGGGTAACGAGCAGTACTTC.

A word on this clone: Other DNA variants within this sample encode the same CDR3. The rearrangement uses TRBV7-9 and TRBJ2-5, with unresolved D. V was shortened by 3 bases and J by 5 bases, with 10 bases between the two germline ends. This CDR3 spans 13 amino acids. Per the germline V gene, CDR1 is SEHNR and CDR2 is FQNEAQ (reference sequence). The CDR3 here is CASSFGLGETQYF. The CDR3 nucleotides are TGTGCCAGCAGCTTCGGGTTAGGGGAGACCCAGTACTTC.

This clone appeared once. The chain joins TRBV6-4 to TRBJ1-3; D is possibly TRBD1 (5 bases). The CDR3 runs 15 residues. Trimming stripped 6 bases from V and 3 bases from J, with 15 bases between. CDR1 MRHNA and CDR2 SNTAGT come from the germline V gene. CDR3 nucleotides: TGTGCCAGCAGGATTTTTGGGGGGAATGGAAACACCATATATTTT. It yields the protein CASRIFGGNGNTIYF.

CDR3 loop: CASRREFGTGELFF. For the CDR3, the DNA is TGTGCCAGCAGACGGGAGTTCGGGACCGGGGAGCTGTTTTTT. The chain employs TRBV27 and TRBJ2-2; a weak D match, TRBD2 (6 bases). Germline V gives CDR1 MNHEY, CDR2 SMNVEV (reference sequence). The V end lost 6 bases, the J end lost 5 bases, and 13 bases lay between the germline ends. The CDR3 sequence is 14 residues long.

A note on this clone: The same CDR3 is also encoded by other DNA sequences in this sample. The chain combines TRBV18 with TRBJ1-2, with D tentatively TRBD1 (5 bases). Trimming stripped 4 bases from V and 6 bases from J, with 15 bases between. The CDR3 has 14 residues. The V gene's germline CDR1 is KGHSH and CDR2 LQKENI. CDR3 nucleotides: TGTGCCAGCTCACTCGGACCTGGAGGGGATGGCTACACCTTC. Its translation: CASSLGPGGDGYTF.